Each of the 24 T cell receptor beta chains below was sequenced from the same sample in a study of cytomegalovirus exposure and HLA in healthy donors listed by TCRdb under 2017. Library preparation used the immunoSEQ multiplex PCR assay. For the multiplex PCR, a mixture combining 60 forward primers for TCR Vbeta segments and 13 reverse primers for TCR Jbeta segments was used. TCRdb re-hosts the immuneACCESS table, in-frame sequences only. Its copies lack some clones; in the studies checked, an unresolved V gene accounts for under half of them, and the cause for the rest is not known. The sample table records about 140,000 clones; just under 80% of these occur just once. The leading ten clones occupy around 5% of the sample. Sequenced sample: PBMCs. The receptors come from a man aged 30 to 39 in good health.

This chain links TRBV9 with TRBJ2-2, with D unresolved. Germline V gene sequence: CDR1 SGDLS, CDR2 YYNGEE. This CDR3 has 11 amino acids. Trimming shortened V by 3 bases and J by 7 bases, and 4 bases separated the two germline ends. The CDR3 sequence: CASSDNGELFF. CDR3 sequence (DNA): TGTGCCAGCAGCGACAACGGGGAGCTGTTTTTT.

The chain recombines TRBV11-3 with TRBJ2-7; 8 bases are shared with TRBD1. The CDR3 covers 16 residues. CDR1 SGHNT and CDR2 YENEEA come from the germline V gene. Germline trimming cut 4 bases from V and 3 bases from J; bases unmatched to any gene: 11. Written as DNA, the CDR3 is TGTGCCAGCAGCTCGAGTCACAGGGGGACGAGCTACGAGCAGTACTTC. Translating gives CASSSSHRGTSYEQYF. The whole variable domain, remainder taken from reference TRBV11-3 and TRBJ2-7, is EAGVVQSPRYKIIEKKQPVAFWCNPISGHNTLYWYLQNLGQGPELLIRYENEEAVDDSQLPKDRFSAERLKGVDSTLKIQPAELGDSAVYLCASSSSHRGTSYEQYFGPGTRLTVT.

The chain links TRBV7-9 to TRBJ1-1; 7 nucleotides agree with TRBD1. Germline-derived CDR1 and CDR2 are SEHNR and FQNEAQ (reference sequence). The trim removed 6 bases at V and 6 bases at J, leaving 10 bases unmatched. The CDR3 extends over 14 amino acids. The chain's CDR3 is CASSKTQGVSEAFF. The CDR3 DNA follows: TGTGCCAGCAGTAAGACCCAGGGGGTCTCTGAAGCTTTCTTT.

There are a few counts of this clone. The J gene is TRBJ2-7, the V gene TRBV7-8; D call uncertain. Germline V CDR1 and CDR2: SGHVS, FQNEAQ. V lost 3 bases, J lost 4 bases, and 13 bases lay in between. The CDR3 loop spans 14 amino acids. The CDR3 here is CASSFQVPRYEQYF. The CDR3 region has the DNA TGTGCCAGCAGCTTCCAGGTTCCACGGTACGAGCAGTACTTC.

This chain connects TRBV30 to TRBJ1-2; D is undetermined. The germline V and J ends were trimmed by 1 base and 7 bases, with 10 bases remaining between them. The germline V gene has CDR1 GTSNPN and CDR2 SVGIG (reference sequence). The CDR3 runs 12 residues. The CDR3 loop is CAWSGSPGGYTF. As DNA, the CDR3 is TGTGCCTGGAGTGGGAGTCCTGGTGGCTACACCTTC. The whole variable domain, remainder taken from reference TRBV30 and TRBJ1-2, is SQTIHQWPATLVQPVGSPLSLECTVEGTSNPNLYWYRQAAGRGLQLLFYSVGIGQISSEVPQNLSASRPQDRQFILSSKKLLLSDSGFYLCAWSGSPGGYTFGSGTRLTVV.

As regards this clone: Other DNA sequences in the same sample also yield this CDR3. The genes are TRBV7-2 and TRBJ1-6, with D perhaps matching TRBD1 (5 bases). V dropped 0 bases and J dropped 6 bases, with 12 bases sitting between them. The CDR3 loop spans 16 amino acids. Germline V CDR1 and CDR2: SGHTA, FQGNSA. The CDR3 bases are TGTGCCAGCAGCTTAGCGCTTGGGGCCCTTAATTCACCCCTCCACTTT. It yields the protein CASSLALGALNSPLHF.

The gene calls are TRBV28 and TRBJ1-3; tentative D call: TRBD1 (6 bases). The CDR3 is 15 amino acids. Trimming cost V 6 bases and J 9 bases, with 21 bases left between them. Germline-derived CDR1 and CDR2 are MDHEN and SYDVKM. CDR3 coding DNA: TGTGCCAGCAGCTTGGGGAAGGGGGTCCAAAGCACCATATATTTT. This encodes CASSLGKGVQSTIYF.

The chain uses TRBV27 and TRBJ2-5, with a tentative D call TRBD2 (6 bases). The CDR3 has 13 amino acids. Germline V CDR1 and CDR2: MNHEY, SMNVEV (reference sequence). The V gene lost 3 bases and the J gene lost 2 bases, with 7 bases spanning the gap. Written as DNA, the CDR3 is TGTGCCAGCAGTTTCGGGAGACAAGAGACCCAGTACTTC. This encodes CASSFGRQETQYF.

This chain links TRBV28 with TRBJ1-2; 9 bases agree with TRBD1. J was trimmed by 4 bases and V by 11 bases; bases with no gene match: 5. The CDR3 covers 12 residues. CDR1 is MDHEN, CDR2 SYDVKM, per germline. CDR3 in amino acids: CAAADRGYGYTF. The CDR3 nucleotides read TGTGCCGCGGCGGACAGGGGCTATGGCTACACCTTC.

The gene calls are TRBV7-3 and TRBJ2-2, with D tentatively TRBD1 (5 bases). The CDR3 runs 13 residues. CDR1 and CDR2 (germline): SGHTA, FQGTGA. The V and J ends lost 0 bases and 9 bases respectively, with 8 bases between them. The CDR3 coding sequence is TGTGCCAGCAGCTTAACGGGGCAGAGGGAGCTGTTTTTT. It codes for CASSLTGQRELFF.

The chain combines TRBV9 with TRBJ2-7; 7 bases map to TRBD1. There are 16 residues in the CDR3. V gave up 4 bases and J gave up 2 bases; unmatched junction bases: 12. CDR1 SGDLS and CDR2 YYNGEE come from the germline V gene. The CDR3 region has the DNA TGTGCCAGCAGCAGGGGGCCGGGCACCACCACCTACGAGCAGTACTTC. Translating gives CASSRGPGTTTYEQYF.

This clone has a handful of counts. The CDR3 DNA is TGTGCCAGCAGTACACCTAACACTGAAGCTTTCTTT. This gives the protein CASSTPNTEAFF. The chain employs TRBV6-1 and TRBJ1-1; D is unclear. V dropped 5 bases and J dropped 2 bases, with 6 bases sitting between them. The CDR3 totals 12 residues. The germline V gene has CDR1 MNHNS and CDR2 SASEGT.

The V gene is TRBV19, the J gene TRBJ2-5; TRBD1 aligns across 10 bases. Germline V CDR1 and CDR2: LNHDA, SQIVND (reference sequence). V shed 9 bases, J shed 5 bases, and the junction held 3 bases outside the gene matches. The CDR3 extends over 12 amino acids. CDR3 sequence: CASRDRGETQYF. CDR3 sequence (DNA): TGTGCCAGCCGGGACAGGGGCGAGACCCAGTACTTC.

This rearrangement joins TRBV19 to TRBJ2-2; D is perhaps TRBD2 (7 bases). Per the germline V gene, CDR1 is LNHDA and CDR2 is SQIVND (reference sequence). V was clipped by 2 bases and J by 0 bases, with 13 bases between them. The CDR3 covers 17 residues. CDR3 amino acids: CASSIQRDTSNTGELFF. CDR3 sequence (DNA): TGTGCCAGTAGTATACAGCGGGACACCTCGAACACCGGGGAGCTGTTTTTT. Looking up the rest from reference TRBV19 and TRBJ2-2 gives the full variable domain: DGGITQSPKYLFRKEGQNVTLSCEQNLNHDAMYWYRQDPGQGLRLIYYSQIVNDFQKGDIAEGYSVSREKKESFPLTVTSAQKNPTAFYLCASSIQRDTSNTGELFFGEGSRLTVL.

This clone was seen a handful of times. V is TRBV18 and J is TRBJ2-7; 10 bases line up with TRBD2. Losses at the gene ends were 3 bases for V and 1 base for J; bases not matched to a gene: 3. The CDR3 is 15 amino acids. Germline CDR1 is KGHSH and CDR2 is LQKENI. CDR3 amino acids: CASSPFSGGSYEQYF. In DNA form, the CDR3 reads TGTGCCAGCTCACCGTTTAGCGGGGGGTCCTACGAGCAGTACTTC. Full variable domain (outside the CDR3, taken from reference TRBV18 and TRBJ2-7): NAGVMQNPRHLVRRRGQEARLRCSPMKGHSHVYWYRQLPEEGLKFMVYLQKENIIDESGMPKERFSAEFPKEGPSILRIQQVVRGDSAAYFCASSPFSGGSYEQYFGPGTRLTVT.

CDR3 in amino acids: CASGRQGDAYEQYF. The CDR3 region has the DNA TGTGCCAGCGGTAGACAGGGGGATGCCTACGAGCAGTACTTC. This sequence joins TRBV6-1 and TRBJ2-5; TRBD1 matches 9 bases. The tail of the sequence fits TRBJ2-7 better, so the J call may be wrong. This CDR3 is built from 14 residues. Germline CDR1 reads MNHNS; CDR2 reads SASEGT.

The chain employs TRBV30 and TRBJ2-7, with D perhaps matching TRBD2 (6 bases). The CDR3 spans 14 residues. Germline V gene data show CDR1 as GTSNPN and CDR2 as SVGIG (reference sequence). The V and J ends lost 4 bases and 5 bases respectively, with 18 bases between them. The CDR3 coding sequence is TGTGCCTGGACAATCGGACTGGGCGGGAACGAGCAGTACTTC. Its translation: CAWTIGLGGNEQYF.

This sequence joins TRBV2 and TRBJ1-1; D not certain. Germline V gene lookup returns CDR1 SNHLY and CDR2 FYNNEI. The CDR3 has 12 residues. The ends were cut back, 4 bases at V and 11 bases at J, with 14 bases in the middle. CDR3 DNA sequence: TGTGCCAGCAGTGTTGACACACCAGACGCTTTCTTT. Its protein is CASSVDTPDAFF.

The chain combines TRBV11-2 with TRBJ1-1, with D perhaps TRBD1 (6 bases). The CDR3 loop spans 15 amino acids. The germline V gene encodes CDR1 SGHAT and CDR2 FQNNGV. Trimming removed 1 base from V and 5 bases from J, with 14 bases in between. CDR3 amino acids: CASSLVPWTETEAFF. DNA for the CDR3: TGTGCCAGCAGCTTAGTGCCCTGGACAGAGACTGAAGCTTTCTTT.

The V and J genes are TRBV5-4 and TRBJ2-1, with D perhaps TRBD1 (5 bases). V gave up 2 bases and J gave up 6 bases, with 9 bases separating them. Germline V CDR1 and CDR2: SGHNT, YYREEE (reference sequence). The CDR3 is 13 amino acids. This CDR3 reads CASSFGQINEQFF. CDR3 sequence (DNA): TGTGCCAGCAGCTTTGGACAAATCAATGAGCAGTTCTTC.

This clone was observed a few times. CDR3 DNA sequence: TGCGCCAGCAGTGAATCTAGCGGGAGGACCCGGGAGCTGTTTTTT. Protein sequence: CASSESSGRTRELFF. The rearrangement links TRBV10-1 to TRBJ2-2, with 11 bases matching TRBD2. Germline V lookup: CDR1 WNHNN, CDR2 SYGVQD (reference sequence). V shed 3 bases and J 9 bases; nucleotides not matched to a gene: 6. This CDR3 region has 15 residues.

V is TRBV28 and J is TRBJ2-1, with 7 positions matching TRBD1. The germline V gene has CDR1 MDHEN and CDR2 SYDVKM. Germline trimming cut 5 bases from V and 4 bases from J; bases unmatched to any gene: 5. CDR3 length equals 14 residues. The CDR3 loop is CASSPGQKYNEQFF. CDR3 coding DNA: TGTGCCAGCAGTCCGGGACAGAAATACAATGAGCAGTTCTTC.

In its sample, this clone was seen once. The CDR3 region is CASSLWRGTKGQPQHF. The CDR3 DNA reads TGTGCCAGCAGCTTATGGAGGGGAACCAAGGGTCAGCCCCAGCATTTT. The chain combines TRBV7-7 with TRBJ1-5; tentatively, D is TRBD1 (5 bases). With 2 bases removed from V and 6 bases from J, the gap between germline ends came to 17 bases. This CDR3 has 16 residues. Germline CDR1 SSHAT, CDR2 FNYEAQ (reference sequence).

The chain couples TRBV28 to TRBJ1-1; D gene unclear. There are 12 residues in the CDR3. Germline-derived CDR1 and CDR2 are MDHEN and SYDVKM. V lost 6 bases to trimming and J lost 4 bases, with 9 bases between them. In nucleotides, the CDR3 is TGTGCCAGCAGCCCCGTGGCCACTGAAGCTTTCTTT. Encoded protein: CASSPVATEAFF.